The 14 T cell receptor beta chains reported below all come from one sample, sequenced in a study of blood T cell repertoires in COVID-19. Clones were sequenced by immunoSEQ multiplex PCR, and TCRdb holds only the in-frame ones, with some missing. The data contain some 180,000 clones, 65% to 90% of them singletons. The specimen was PBMCs or T cells enriched from blood (not recorded which). The receptors stem from a woman aged 55-70 years with acute COVID-19.

This clone showed up just a few times. The V call is TRBV7-8, the J call TRBJ1-5; 7 nucleotides agree with TRBD1. Germline trimming cut 1 base from V and 4 bases from J; bases unmatched to any gene: 13. The CDR3 length is 18 residues. Germline V gene sequence: CDR1 SGHVS, CDR2 FQNEAQ. The CDR3 region is CASSLEVRGQYENQPQHF. The DNA for the CDR3 is TGTGCCAGCAGCTTAGAGGTGAGGGGGCAGTACGAGAATCAGCCCCAGCATTTT.

This chain connects TRBV3-1 (or the pseudogene TRBV3-2) to TRBJ1-5, with a possible D match to TRBD1 (5 bases). Germline lookup yields CDR1 LGHDT and CDR2 YNNKEL (reference sequence). V dropped 1 base and J dropped 11 bases, with 15 bases sitting between them. The CDR3 extends over 14 amino acids. CDR3 sequence (DNA): TGTGCCAGCAGCCAAGGCGGGGGTCGCTCGGCCCAGCATTTT. Residues: CASSQGGGRSAQHF.

This sequence joins TRBV5-1 and TRBJ1-4; 7 bases are shared with TRBD1. The CDR3 has 16 residues. The V gene's germline CDR1 is SGHRS and CDR2 YFSETQ. After removal of 2 bases from V and 3 bases from J, the junction contained 7 bases not matched to a gene. In DNA, the CDR3 is TGCGCCAGCAGCTTTGGTGGGACAGATGCTAATGAAAAACTGTTTTTT. Amino acid sequence: CASSFGGTDANEKLFF.

The CDR3 sequence is CASSPPRSLTSGYTF. CDR3 nucleotide sequence: TGTGCCAGCTCACCACCACGTTCCCTAACCTCTGGCTACACCTTC. The chain combines TRBV18 with TRBJ1-2; D call uncertain. The germline V gene encodes CDR1 KGHSH and CDR2 LQKENI. This CDR3 spans 15 amino acids. The V and J ends lost 0 bases and 7 bases respectively, with 15 bases between them.

The chain recombines TRBV19 with TRBJ2-3; D is possibly TRBD1 (5 bases). This CDR3 spans 17 amino acids. CDR1 LNHDA and CDR2 SQIVND come from the germline V gene (reference sequence). The V end lost 5 bases, the J end lost 5 bases, and 23 bases lay between the germline ends. The CDR3 reads CASSPMLGRAEGDTQYF. The CDR3 bases are TGTGCCAGTAGTCCCATGTTGGGCAGGGCCGAAGGAGATACGCAGTATTTT.

The chain couples TRBV29-1 to TRBJ2-3, with 9 bases aligning to TRBD2. Germline values: CDR1 SQVTM, CDR2 ANQGSEA. V was clipped by 4 bases and J by 4 bases; unmatched bases: 9. This CDR3 has 15 amino acids. DNA for the CDR3: TGCAGCGTTGTGAGACTAGCGGAGACTTCAGATACGCAGTATTTT. Translating gives CSVVRLAETSDTQYF.

V usage is TRBV5-1 and J usage is TRBJ1-5; D might be TRBD1 (5 bases). CDR3 length: 14 amino acids. The germline V gene has CDR1 SGHRS and CDR2 YFSETQ. V was cut by 0 bases and J by 9 bases, with 13 bases left in between. CDR3 sequence (DNA): TGCGCCAGCAGCTTGGAACGGCAGGGCACGCCCCAGCATTTT. This sequence encodes CASSLERQGTPQHF.

The rearrangement uses TRBV3-1 (or the pseudogene TRBV3-2) and TRBJ1-6; D unclear. This CDR3 has 13 residues. Trimming pared 3 bases from V and 10 bases from J, leaving 10 bases between. Germline CDR1 is LGHDT and CDR2 is YNNKEL (reference sequence). In DNA form, the CDR3 reads TGTGCCAGCAGCCAGATGAGAGGATCACCCCTCCACTTT. It yields the protein CASSQMRGSPLHF.

The chain links TRBV7-2 to TRBJ2-1; 9 nucleotides line up with TRBD2. The trim removed 3 bases at V and 4 bases at J, leaving 1 base unmatched. Germline CDR1 reads SGHTA; CDR2 reads FQGNSA. This CDR3 contains 14 residues. The CDR3, as DNA: TGTGCCAGCAGCTTCGCGGGAGGGTACAATGAGCAGTTCTTC. This gives the protein CASSFAGGYNEQFF.

V gene TRBV6-5 combines with J gene TRBJ1-1; 7 bases map to TRBD1. V lost 6 bases and J lost 0; bases outside the gene matches: 7. The CDR3 contains 15 residues. Per the germline V gene, CDR1 is MNHEY and CDR2 is SVGAGI. The CDR3 protein is CASRTGLLVNTEAFF. As DNA, the CDR3 is TGTGCCAGCAGGACAGGGCTTTTAGTGAACACTGAAGCTTTCTTT.

The CDR3 DNA sequence: TGTGCCAGTAGTGGCCGGGGGGCAAGTGGGAATTCACCCCTCCACTTT. Residues: CASSGRGASGNSPLHF. V usage is TRBV19 and J usage is TRBJ1-6; tentatively, D is TRBD1 (6 bases). The CDR3 covers 16 residues. Trimming shortened V by 5 bases and J by 7 bases, and 18 bases separated the two germline ends. CDR1 and CDR2 from the germline V gene are LNHDA and SQIVND (reference sequence).

This clone showed up just a few times. V usage is TRBV4-1 and J usage is TRBJ1-6, with D unclear. Trimming took 3 bases from V and 3 from J, leaving 15 bases between them. This CDR3 comprises 17 residues. Germline CDR1 is MGHRA and CDR2 is YSYEKL. CDR3 residues: CASSQPATSGYNSPLHF. The CDR3 DNA is TGCGCCAGCAGCCAGCCCGCTACGAGTGGCTATAATTCACCCCTCCACTTT.

J is TRBJ2-5 and V is TRBV5-1; 9 bases agree with TRBD1. The V segment lost 3 bases and the J segment 5 bases; nucleotides outside the gene matches: 5. This CDR3 region has 14 residues. In germline, CDR1 is SGHRS, CDR2 YFSETQ. This chain's CDR3 is CASSWTGAGETQYF. CDR3 nucleotides: TGCGCCAGCAGCTGGACAGGGGCCGGGGAGACCCAGTACTTC. Full variable domain (outside the CDR3, taken from reference TRBV5-1 and TRBJ2-5): KAGVTQTPRYLIKTRGQQVTLSCSPISGHRSVSWYQQTPGQGLQFLFEYFSETQRNKGNFPGRFSGRQFSNSRSEMNVSTLELGDSALYLCASSWTGAGETQYFGPGTRLLVL.

The V gene is TRBV30, the J gene TRBJ1-5, with D perhaps matching TRBD1 (5 bases). V lost 0 bases to trimming and J lost 7 bases, with 10 bases between them. CDR1 is GTSNPN, CDR2 SVGIG, per germline (reference sequence). CDR3 length: 13 residues. The CDR3 region is CAWSVSPGQPQHF. The CDR3, as DNA: TGTGCCTGGAGTGTTAGCCCAGGGCAGCCCCAGCATTTT.